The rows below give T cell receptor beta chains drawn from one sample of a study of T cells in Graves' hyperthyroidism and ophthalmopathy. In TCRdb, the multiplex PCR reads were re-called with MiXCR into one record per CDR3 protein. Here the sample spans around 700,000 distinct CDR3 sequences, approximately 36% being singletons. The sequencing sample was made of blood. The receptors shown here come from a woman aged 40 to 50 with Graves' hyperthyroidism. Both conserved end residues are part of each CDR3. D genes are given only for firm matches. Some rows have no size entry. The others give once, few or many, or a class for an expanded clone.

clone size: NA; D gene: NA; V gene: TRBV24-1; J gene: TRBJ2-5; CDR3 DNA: TGTGCCACCAGTAGGTCAGGCCAAAGCGTCCAGTACTTC; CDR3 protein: CATSRSGQSVQYF
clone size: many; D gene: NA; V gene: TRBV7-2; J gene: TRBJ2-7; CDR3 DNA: TGTGCCAGCAGCCTGGACTACTCCTACGAGCAGTACTTC; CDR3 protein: CASSLDYSYEQYF
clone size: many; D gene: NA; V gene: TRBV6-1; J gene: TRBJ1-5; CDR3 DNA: TGTGCCAGCAGTGAATGGGGTCAGCCCCAGCATTTT; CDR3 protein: CASSEWGQPQHF
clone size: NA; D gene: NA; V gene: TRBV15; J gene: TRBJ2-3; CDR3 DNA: TGTGCCACCAGCAGAGATCTCTACGGGAGCGGAGTCACAGATACGCAGTATTTT; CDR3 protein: CATSRDLYGSGVTDTQYF
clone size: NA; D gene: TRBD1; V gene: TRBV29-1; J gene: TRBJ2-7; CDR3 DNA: TGCAGCGTTGGGACAGGGACCTCCTACGAGCAGTACTTC; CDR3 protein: CSVGTGTSYEQYF
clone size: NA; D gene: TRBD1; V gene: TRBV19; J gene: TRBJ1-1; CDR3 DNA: TGTGCCAGTAGCTACAGGGGCGACACTGAAGCTCTCTTT; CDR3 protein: CASSYRGDTEALF
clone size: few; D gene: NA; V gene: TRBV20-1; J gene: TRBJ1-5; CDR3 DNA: TGCAGTGCTAGTGGCGGGTCCCTTAGCAATCAGCCCCAGCATTTT; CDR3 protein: CSASGGSLSNQPQHF
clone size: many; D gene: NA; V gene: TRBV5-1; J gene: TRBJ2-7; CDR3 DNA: TGCGCCAGCAGCTTGTCCCGGCGATACGAGCAGTACTTC; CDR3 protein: CASSLSRRYEQYF
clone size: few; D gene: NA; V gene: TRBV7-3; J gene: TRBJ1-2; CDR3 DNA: TGTGCCACCAGTGATTTCCCGCAGAGCTATGGCTACACCTTC; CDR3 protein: CATSDFPQSYGYTF
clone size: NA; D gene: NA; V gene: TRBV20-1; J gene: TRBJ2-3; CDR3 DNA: TGCAGTGCGGCAGGCTCCTATAGCACAGATACGCAGTATTTT; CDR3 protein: CSAAGSYSTDTQYF
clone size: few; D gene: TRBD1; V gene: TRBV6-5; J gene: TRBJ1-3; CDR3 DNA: TGTGCCAGCAGTCCGGGACAGGGAATTAGCTCCTCTGGAAACACCATATATTTT; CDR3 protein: CASSPGQGISSSGNTIYF
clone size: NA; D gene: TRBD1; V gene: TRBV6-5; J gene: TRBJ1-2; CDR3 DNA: TGTGCCAGCAGTTACACGTTCCGGGACAGGGTCTACACCTTC; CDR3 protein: CASSYTFRDRVYTF
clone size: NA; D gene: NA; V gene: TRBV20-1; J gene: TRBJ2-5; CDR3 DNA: TGCAGTGCTAGGGGGCACCCAGGGAAAGAGACCCAGTACTTC; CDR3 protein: CSARGHPGKETQYF
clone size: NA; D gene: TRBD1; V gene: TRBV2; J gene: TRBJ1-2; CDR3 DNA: TGTGCCAGCAGTTCAGGGGGCGGTTTTGGCTACACCTTC; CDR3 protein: CASSSGGGFGYTF
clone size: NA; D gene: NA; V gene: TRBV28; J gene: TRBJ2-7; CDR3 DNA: TGTGCCAGCAGTTTGTTGCAGGGTGTATACGAGCAGTACTTC; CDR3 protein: CASSLLQGVYEQYF
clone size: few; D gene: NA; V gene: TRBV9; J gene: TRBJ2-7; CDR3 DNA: TGTGCCAGCAGCGTAGCCTCGGGGTTCGGGAACGAGCAGTACTTC; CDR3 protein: CASSVASGFGNEQYF
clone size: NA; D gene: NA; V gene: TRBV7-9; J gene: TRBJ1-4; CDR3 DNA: TGTACCAGCAGTGGCTCCGGACCCGTTAATGAAAAACTGTTTTTT; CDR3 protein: CTSSGSGPVNEKLFF
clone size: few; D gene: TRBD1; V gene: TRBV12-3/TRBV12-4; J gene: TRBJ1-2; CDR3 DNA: TGTGCCAGCAGTCGCACAGGGGTTTACTATGGCTACACCTTC; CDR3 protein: CASSRTGVYYGYTF
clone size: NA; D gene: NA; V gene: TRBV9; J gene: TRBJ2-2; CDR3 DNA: TGTGCCAGCACCCCCGGAGGGGGCCCTGTCGCCGGGGAGCTGTTTTTT; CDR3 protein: CASTPGGGPVAGELFF
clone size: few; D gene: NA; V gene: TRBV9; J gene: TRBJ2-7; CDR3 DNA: TGTGCCAGCAGCCCTCGGGACCTTTCAGCCTACGAGCAGTACTTC; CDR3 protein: CASSPRDLSAYEQYF
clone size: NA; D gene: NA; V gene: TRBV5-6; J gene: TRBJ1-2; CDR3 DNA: TGTGCCAGCAGCTTGCTGTCCGTCAGGGGATTCTATGGCTACACCTTC; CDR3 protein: CASSLLSVRGFYGYTF
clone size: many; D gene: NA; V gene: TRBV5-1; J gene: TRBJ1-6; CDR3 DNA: TGCGCCAGCAGTTCCCCGGACAGCGGTTCACCCCTCCACTTT; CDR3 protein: CASSSPDSGSPLHF
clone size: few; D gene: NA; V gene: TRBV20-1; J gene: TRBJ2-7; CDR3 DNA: TGCAGTGCTAGAGACCCTTTTCACTCCTACGAGCAGTACTTC; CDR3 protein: CSARDPFHSYEQYF
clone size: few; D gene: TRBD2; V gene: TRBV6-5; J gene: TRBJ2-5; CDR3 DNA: TGTGCCAGCAGTTGGACTAGCGGGAGGGGGACCCAGTACTTC; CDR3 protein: CASSWTSGRGTQYF
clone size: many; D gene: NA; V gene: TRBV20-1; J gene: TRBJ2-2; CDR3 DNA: TGCAGTGCTCAAATACCTTCGAACACCGGGGAGCTGTTTTTT; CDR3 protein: CSAQIPSNTGELFF
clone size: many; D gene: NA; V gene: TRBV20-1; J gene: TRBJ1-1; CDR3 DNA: TGCAGTGCTAGAGGTCACAACAGGGTCGAAGCTTTCTTT; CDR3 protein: CSARGHNRVEAFF
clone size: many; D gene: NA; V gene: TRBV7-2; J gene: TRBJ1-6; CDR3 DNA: TGTGCCAGCAGCTTAGATTGGGATAACAATTCACCCCTCCACTTT; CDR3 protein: CASSLDWDNNSPLHF
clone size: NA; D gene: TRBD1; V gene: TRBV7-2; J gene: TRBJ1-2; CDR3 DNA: TGTGCCAGCAGCCACGGACAGGGACAAACTAACTATGGCTACACCTTC; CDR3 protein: CASSHGQGQTNYGYTF
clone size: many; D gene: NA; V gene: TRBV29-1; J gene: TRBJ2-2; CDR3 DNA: TGCAGCGTTGGCCAGAACACCGGGGAGCTGTTTTTT; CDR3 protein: CSVGQNTGELFF
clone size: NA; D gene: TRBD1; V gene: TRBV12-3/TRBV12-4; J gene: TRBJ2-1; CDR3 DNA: TGTGCCAGCAGTCCAGGGACAGCCTACAATGAGCAGTTCTTC; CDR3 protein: CASSPGTAYNEQFF
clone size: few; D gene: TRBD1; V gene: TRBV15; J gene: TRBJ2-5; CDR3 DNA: TGTGCCACCACCCGGGACAGGGGGCTGGAGACCCAGTACTTC; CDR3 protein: CATTRDRGLETQYF
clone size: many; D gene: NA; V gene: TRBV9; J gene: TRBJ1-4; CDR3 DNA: TGTGCCAGCAGCGTAGAGCCAGGGGTTAGCGAAAAACTGTTTTTT; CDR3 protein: CASSVEPGVSEKLFF
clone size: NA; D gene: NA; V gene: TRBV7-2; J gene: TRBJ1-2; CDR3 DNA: TGTGCCAGCAGCTTCTTCGGGCGGGAGGGCTACACCTTC; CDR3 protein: CASSFFGREGYTF
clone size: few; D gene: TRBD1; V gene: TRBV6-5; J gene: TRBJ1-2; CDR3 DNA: TGTGCCAGCAGTCCGCAGACAGGGTTATTGTATGGCTACACCTTC; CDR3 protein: CASSPQTGLLYGYTF
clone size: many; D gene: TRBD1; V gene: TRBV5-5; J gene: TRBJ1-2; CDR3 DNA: TGTGCCAGCAGCTTAGAGACAGGGTATGGCTACACCTTC; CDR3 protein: CASSLETGYGYTF
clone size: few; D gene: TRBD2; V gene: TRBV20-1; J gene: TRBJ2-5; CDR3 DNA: TGCAGTGCTAAAGGCGGGGGTTTAGAGACCCAGTACTTC; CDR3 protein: CSAKGGGLETQYF
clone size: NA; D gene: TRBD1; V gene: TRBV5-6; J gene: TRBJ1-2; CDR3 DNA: TGTGCCAGCAGCTTTACCGACAGGGACTATGGCTACACCTTC; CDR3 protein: CASSFTDRDYGYTF
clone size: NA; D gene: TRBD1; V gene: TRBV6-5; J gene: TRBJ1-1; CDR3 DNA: TGTGCCAGCAGCTATGGGACAGCTTTGAACACTGAAGCTTTCTTT; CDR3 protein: CASSYGTALNTEAFF
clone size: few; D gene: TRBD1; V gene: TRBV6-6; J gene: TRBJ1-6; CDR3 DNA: TGTGCCAGCAGTTACTCCCCGACAGGGGAATACTCACCCCTCCACTTT; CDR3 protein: CASSYSPTGEYSPLHF
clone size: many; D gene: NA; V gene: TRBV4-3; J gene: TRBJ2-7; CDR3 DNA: TGCGCCAGCAGCCAAGGAGACGGAGCCTACGAGCAGTACTTC; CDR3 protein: CASSQGDGAYEQYF
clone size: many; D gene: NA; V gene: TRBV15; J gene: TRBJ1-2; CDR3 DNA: TGTGCCACCAGCAGAGCGGCAGCAAACTATGGCTACACCTTC; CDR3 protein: CATSRAAANYGYTF
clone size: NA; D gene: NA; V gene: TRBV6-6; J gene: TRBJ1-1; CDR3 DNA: TGTGCCAGCACCCGGCAGGATGGGAACACTGAAGCTTTCTTT; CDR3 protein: CASTRQDGNTEAFF
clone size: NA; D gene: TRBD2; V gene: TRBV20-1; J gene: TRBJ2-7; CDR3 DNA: TGCAGTGCGAAATTACTAGCGGGGGTGTCCTACGAGCAGTACTTC; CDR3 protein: CSAKLLAGVSYEQYF
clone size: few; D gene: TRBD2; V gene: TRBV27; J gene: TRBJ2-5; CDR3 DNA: TGTGCCAGCAGTCCCCTAGCGGAGCCCCTCAAGACCCAGTACTTC; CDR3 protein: CASSPLAEPLKTQYF
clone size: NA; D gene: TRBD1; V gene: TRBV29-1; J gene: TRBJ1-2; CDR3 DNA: TGCAGCGTTGGCGAAATCACAGGGGCGAACTATGGCTACACCTTC; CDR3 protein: CSVGEITGANYGYTF
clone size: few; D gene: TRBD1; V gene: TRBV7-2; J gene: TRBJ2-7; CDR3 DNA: TGTGCCAGCAGCTTAGGAGTGGGACAGGGGTACTACGAGCAGTACTTC; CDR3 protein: CASSLGVGQGYYEQYF
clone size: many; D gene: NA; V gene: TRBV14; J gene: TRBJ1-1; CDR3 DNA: TGTGCCAGCAGCCGACCGGGCACTGAAGCTTTCTTT; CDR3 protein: CASSRPGTEAFF
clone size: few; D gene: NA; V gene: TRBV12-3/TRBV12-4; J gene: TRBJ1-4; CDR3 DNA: TGTGCCAGCAGTGCCCCATCAGAAAAACTGTTTTTT; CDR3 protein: CASSAPSEKLFF
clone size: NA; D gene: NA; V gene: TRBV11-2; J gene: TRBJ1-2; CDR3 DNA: TGTGCCAGTCCGCGGGTCGGGGACTCGGGTGGCTACACCTTC; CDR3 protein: CASPRVGDSGGYTF
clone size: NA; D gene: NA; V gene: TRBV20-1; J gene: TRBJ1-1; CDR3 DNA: TGCAGTGCTCTAAGGTTGGGCACTGAAGCTTTCTTT; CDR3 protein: CSALRLGTEAFF